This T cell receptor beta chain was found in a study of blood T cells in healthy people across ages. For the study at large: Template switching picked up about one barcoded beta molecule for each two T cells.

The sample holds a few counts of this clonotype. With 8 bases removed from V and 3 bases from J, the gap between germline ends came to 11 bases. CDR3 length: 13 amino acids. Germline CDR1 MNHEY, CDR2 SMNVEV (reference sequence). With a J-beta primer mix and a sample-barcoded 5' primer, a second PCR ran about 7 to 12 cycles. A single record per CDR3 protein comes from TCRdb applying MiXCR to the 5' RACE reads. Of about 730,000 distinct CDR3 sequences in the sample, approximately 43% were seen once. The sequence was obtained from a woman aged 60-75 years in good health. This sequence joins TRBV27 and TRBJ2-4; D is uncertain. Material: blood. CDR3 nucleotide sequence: TGTGCCAGCGGCGGCGGAAACAAAAACATTCAGTACTTC. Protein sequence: CASGGGNKNIQYF.